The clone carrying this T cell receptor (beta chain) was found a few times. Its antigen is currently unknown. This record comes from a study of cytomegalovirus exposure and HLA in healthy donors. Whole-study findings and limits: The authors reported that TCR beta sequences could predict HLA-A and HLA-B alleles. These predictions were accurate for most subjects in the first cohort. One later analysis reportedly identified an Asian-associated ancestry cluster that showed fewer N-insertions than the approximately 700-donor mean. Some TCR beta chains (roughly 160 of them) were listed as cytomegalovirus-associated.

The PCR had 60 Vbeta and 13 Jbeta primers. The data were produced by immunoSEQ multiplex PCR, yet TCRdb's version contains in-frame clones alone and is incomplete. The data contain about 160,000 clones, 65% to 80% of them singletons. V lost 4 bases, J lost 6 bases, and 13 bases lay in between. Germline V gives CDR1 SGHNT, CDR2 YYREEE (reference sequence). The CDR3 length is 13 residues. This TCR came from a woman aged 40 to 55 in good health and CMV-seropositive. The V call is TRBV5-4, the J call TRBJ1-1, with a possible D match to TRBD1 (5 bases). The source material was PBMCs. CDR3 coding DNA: TGTGCCAGCAGCCTGGGACCTCTAGCTGAAGCTTTCTTT. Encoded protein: CASSLGPLAEAFF.